This T cell receptor (beta chain) emerged from a study of cytomegalovirus exposure and HLA in healthy donors. Background on the study: A data release that came early held approximately 85 million unique TCRs from HLA-typed donors. Study-wide results and limits: In a later analysis, common viral pathogens appeared linked to several of the most significant clusters.

On this clone itself: Its antigen is not known.

Germline V gene sequence: CDR1 LNHDA, CDR2 SQIVND (reference sequence). The ends lost 5 bases at V and 0 bases at J; junction bases unmatched: 15. The CDR3 consists of 19 residues. In the PCR, 60 Vbeta and 13 Jbeta primers were used. Generated by immunoSEQ multiplex PCR, the TCRdb table keeps only in-frame clones and is missing some. The repertoire holds some 140,000 clones, with around three quarters as singletons. All donors participated as healthy donors of bone marrow. This TCR was sampled from a woman between 35 and 50 years old in good health and CMV-seronegative. Sequencing was done on a sample of PBMCs. The chain joins TRBV19 to TRBJ1-3, with 8 bases that match TRBD1. CDR3 nucleotide sequence: TGTGCCAGTAGTCCGCCCTGGGACAGGAGGAGTTACTCTGGAAACACCATATATTTT. It specifies CASSPPWDRRSYSGNTIYF.